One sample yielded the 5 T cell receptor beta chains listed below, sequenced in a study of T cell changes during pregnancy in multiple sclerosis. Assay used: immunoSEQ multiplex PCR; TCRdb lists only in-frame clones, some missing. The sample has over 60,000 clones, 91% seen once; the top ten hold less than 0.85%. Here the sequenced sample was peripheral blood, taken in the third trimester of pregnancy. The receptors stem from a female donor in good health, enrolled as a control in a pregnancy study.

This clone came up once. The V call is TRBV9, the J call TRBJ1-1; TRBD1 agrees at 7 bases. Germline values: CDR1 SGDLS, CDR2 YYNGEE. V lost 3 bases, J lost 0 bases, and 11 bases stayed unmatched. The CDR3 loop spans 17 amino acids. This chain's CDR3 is CASSAKSQGTLNTEAFF. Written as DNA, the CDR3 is TGTGCCAGCAGCGCCAAGTCACAGGGGACCTTGAACACTGAAGCTTTCTTT.

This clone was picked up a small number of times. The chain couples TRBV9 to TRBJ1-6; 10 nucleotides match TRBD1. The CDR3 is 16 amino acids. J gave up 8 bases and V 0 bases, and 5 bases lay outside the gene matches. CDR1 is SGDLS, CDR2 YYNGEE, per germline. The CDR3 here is CASSVGPTGGDSPLHF. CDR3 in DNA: TGTGCCAGCAGCGTAGGACCGACAGGGGGCGATTCACCCCTCCACTTT.

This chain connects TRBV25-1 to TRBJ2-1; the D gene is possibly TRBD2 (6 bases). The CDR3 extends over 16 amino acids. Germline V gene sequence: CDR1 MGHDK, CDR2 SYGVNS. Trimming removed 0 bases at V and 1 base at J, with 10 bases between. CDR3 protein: CASSEYARESYNEQFF. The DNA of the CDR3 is TGTGCCAGCAGTGAATATGCCCGGGAGTCCTACAATGAGCAGTTCTTC.

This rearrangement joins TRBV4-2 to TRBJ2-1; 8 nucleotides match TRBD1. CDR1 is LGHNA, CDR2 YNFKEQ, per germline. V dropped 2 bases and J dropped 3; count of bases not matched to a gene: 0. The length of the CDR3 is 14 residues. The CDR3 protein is CASSQTGGYNEQFF. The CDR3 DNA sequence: TGTGCCAGCAGCCAAACAGGGGGCTACAATGAGCAGTTCTTC.

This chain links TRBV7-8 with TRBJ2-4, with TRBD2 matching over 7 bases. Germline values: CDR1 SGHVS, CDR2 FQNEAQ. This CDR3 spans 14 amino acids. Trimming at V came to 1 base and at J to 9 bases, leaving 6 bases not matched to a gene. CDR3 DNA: TGTGCCAGCAGCTTAGAGTCCTCGGGAGGCATTCAGTACTTC. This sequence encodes CASSLESSGGIQYF.